This T cell receptor (beta chain) was obtained from a study of blood T cell repertoires in COVID-19. Turning to the study itself: Whether acute or convalescent, the COVID-19 samples came from the United States, Italy and Spain. The analysed material was cDNA or gDNA that came from T cells, B-cell-depleted T cells, or PBMCs.

Repertoires were generated with immunoSEQ multiplex PCR, while TCRdb's copy carries only in-frame clones and drops some. Here the sample spans around 110,000 clones, about 85% being singletons. The TCR originated in a middle-aged man with acute or convalescent COVID-19. Material for sequencing was peripheral blood.

DNA of the CDR3: TGCAGCGTAACTAAAGGCCCGGATACGCAGTATTTT. Residues: CSVTKGPDTQYF. The chain joins TRBV29-1 to TRBJ2-3; no reliable D call. The germline CDR1 and CDR2 sequences are SQVTM and ANQGSEA. CDR3 length: 12 residues. V lost 6 bases to trimming and J lost 6 bases, with 13 bases between them.